The 26 T cell receptor beta chains reported below all come from one sample, sequenced in a study of Ad26.COV2.S vaccination and SARS-CoV-2 variants. The treatment denotes: some 20 received Ad26.COV2.S at low or high dose, single or two shots; roughly five received placebo; per-sample allocation not given. After the first vaccine or placebo injection, samples were drawn on day 63. The table came from immunoSEQ multiplex PCR; TCRdb's copy has only in-frame clones and leaves some out. The data show some 300,000 clones, roughly 86% seen once. The sample was peripheral blood, taken in a trial of Ad26.COV2.S vaccine versus placebo. All receptors come from a person aged 18 to 65 who received the Ad26.COV2.S COVID-19 vaccine or a placebo.

DNA of the CDR3: TGTGCCTGGGATTCCCGGGCCACCCAAAGGAACACTGAAGCTTTCTTT. This encodes CAWDSRATQRNTEAFF. The chain recombines TRBV30 with TRBJ1-1; D unclear. Germline CDR1 reads GTSNPN; CDR2 reads SVGIG (reference sequence). The CDR3 runs 16 residues. The V end lost 5 bases, the J end lost 1 base, and 20 bases lay between the germline ends. Complete variable domain (other parts from reference TRBV30 and TRBJ1-1): SQTIHQWPATLVQPVGSPLSLECTVEGTSNPNLYWYRQAAGRGLQLLFYSVGIGQISSEVPQNLSASRPQDRQFILSSKKLLLSDSGFYLCAWDSRATQRNTEAFFGQGTRLTVV.

The chain combines TRBV3-1 (or the pseudogene TRBV3-2) with TRBJ2-5; weak D call: TRBD1 (5 bases). Trimming took 3 bases from V and 2 from J, leaving 16 bases between them. Germline values: CDR1 LGHDT, CDR2 YNNKEL (reference sequence). This CDR3 comprises 16 residues. The CDR3 coding sequence is TGTGCCAGCAGCCAGGCCCCCACAGGACCTCAAGAGACCCAGTACTTC. It specifies CASSQAPTGPQETQYF.

The chain couples TRBV6-5 to TRBJ2-2; TRBD1 might be the D (5 bases). CDR3 length: 15 residues. The germline V and J ends were trimmed by 3 bases and 4 bases, with 12 bases remaining between them. From germline, CDR1 is MNHEY and CDR2 SVGAGI. CDR3 sequence: CASSYWQGSTGELFF. The DNA of the CDR3 is TGTGCCAGCAGTTATTGGCAGGGAAGCACCGGGGAGCTGTTTTTT.

The genes are TRBV18 and TRBJ1-1; 9 nucleotides line up with TRBD1. This CDR3 region has 18 residues. Trimming cost V 4 bases and J 5 bases; bases outside gene matches: 17. From germline, CDR1 is KGHSH and CDR2 LQKENI. The CDR3 sequence: CASSQYTLTGGLGTEAFF. In DNA, the CDR3 is TGTGCCAGCTCACAATATACCTTGACAGGGGGATTAGGAACTGAAGCTTTCTTT.

This clone is a singleton in its sample. At one boundary the junction diverges from the germline segment, which might be a read error. This chain links TRBV6-1 with TRBJ2-7; D perhaps matches TRBD1 (6 bases). The CDR3 runs 13 residues. Germline CDR1 MNHNS, CDR2 SASEGT. CDR3 protein: CASSEDRPYEQYF. CDR3 sequence (DNA): TGTGCCAGCAGCGAAGACAGGCCCTACGAGCAGTACTTC.

This clone was observed once. The gene calls are TRBV12-5 and TRBJ2-1; 14 bases are a match to TRBD2. CDR1 is LGHNT, CDR2 FRNRAP, per germline. After removal of 2 bases from V and 0 bases from J, the junction contained 9 bases not matched to a gene. The CDR3 is 20 amino acids. This CDR3 reads CASGLISGLAGGSSYNEQFF. CDR3 sequence (DNA): TGTGCTAGTGGTTTGATCTCAGGACTAGCGGGGGGAAGCTCCTACAATGAGCAGTTCTTC.

The J gene is TRBJ1-5, the V gene TRBV2; D possibly corresponds to TRBD1 (6 bases). V gave up 2 bases and J gave up 4 bases, with 15 bases separating them. CDR1 and CDR2 from the germline V gene are SNHLY and FYNNEI. This CDR3 region has 16 residues. The CDR3 DNA sequence: TGTGCCAGCAGTGAATTTAGGGGGGCCCCGAATCAGCCCCAGCATTTT. Residues: CASSEFRGAPNQPQHF.

The table lists this clone with a count of one. The CDR3 nucleotides read TGTGCCAGCAGCCCCCTGCGGGGAGCGGGGGGCGTCACAGATACGCAGTATTTT. This translates into CASSPLRGAGGVTDTQYF. The chain employs TRBV6-2 or TRBV6-3 and TRBJ2-3; 9 positions match TRBD2. The CDR3 length is 18 residues. Trimming removed 6 bases from V and 2 bases from J; junction bases left unmatched: 15. The germline V gene has CDR1 MNHEY and CDR2 SVGEGT.

V usage is TRBV29-1 and J usage is TRBJ2-1; 10 nucleotides align to TRBD2. J was trimmed by 2 bases and V by 0 bases; bases with no gene match: 4. This CDR3 comprises 16 residues. The germline V gene encodes CDR1 SQVTM and CDR2 ANQGSEA. DNA of the CDR3: TGCAGCGTTGAAGAGGGAAGCGGGGGGGCCTACAATGAGCAGTTCTTC. Its protein product is CSVEEGSGGAYNEQFF.

CDR3 sequence reads: CASSSGWGSNEQFF. In DNA form, the CDR3 reads TGTGCCAGCAGCTCCGGTTGGGGGTCCAATGAGCAGTTCTTC. The chain uses TRBV7-7 and TRBJ2-1; D tentatively fits TRBD1 or TRBD2 (5 bases each). In germline, CDR1 is SSHAT, CDR2 FNYEAQ (reference sequence). V lost 4 bases to trimming and J lost 6 bases, with 13 bases between them. This CDR3 region has 14 residues.

The rearrangement uses TRBV7-8 and TRBJ2-1, with TRBD2 as a possible D gene (7 bases). The CDR3 is 15 amino acids. The V end lost 1 base, the J end lost 4 bases, and 11 bases lay between the germline ends. Germline CDR1 SGHVS, CDR2 FQNEAQ. In DNA, the CDR3 is TGTGCCAGCAGCTTAGGGCGGGGGCGATACAATGAGCAGTTCTTC. Amino acid sequence: CASSLGRGRYNEQFF. The whole variable domain, remainder taken from reference TRBV7-8 and TRBJ2-1, is GAGVSQSPRYKVAKRGQDVALRCDPISGHVSLFWYQQALGQGPEFLTYFQNEAQLDKSGLPSDRFFAERPEGSVSTLKIQRTQQEDSAVYLCASSLGRGRYNEQFFGPGTRLTVL.

This clone was picked up one time. The chain joins TRBV11-2 to TRBJ1-1; D is possibly TRBD1 (5 bases). In germline, CDR1 is SGHAT, CDR2 FQNNGV. The CDR3 covers 17 residues. The germline V and J ends were trimmed by 5 bases and 0 bases, with 19 bases remaining between them. CDR3 residues: CASSPAGFRIMNTEAFF. DNA of the CDR3: TGTGCCAGCAGCCCAGCAGGGTTCCGGATAATGAACACTGAAGCTTTCTTT.

The chain combines TRBV6-2 or TRBV6-3 with TRBJ1-6; maybe TRBD1 (5 bases). This CDR3 is built from 14 residues. V was clipped by 3 bases and J by 7 bases, with 10 bases between them. Looked up from germline, CDR1 is MNHEY and CDR2 is SVGEGT. CDR3 nucleotide sequence: TGTGCCAGCAGTTATGACAGAGCGAATTCACCCCTCCACTTT. It specifies CASSYDRANSPLHF.

This chain connects TRBV5-6 to TRBJ1-1; D remains unclear. This CDR3 has 14 residues. Deletions cut 2 bases from V and 4 bases from J, with 12 bases between. The V gene's germline CDR1 is SGHDT and CDR2 YYEEEE. CDR3 amino acids: CASSFIASGTEAFF. The CDR3 nucleotides read TGTGCCAGCAGCTTCATCGCGAGCGGCACTGAAGCTTTCTTT.

This chain uses TRBV5-1 with TRBJ1-2, with TRBD1 matching over 8 bases. Germline V gene sequence: CDR1 SGHRS, CDR2 YFSETQ. This CDR3 has 19 residues. V was clipped by 0 bases and J by 8 bases; unmatched bases: 21. CDR3 coding DNA: TGCGCCAGCAGCTTGGGATACGGGGTTTCCTGGACAGGGCATAGGGGCTACACCTTC. Residues: CASSLGYGVSWTGHRGYTF.

This clone showed up just once. This CDR3 reads CASSPRQGGGYF. The CDR3 bases are TGTGCCAGCAGCCCCCGACAGGGGGGAGGGTATTTT. The chain recombines TRBV7-9 with TRBJ2-3; 9 bases line up with TRBD1. There are 12 residues in the CDR3. From germline, CDR1 is SEHNR and CDR2 FQNEAQ (reference sequence). The V and J ends lost 5 bases and 14 bases, in that order; junction bases with no gene match: 8.

The rearrangement links TRBV14 to TRBJ1-1, with D perhaps matching TRBD1 (5 bases). The CDR3 extends over 15 amino acids. V was shortened by 4 bases and J by 0 bases, with 12 bases between the two germline ends. The germline V gene has CDR1 SGHDN and CDR2 FVKESK. The CDR3 DNA sequence: TGTGCCAGCAGCCGATCGGGACTGATGAACACTGAAGCTTTCTTT. This gives the protein CASSRSGLMNTEAFF.

This clone was observed once. The chain joins TRBV4-3 to TRBJ2-7, with TRBD1 identical over 11 bases. This CDR3 is built from 16 residues. Trimming at V came to 0 bases and at J to 6 bases, leaving 7 bases not matched to a gene. Germline loops: CDR1 LGHNA, CDR2 YSLEER. CDR3 coding DNA: TGCGCCAGCAGCCAAGATCGGACAGGGGGCGAGGCCGAGCAGTACTTC. As protein: CASSQDRTGGEAEQYF.

The sample holds one count of this clone. This chain uses TRBV5-6 with TRBJ1-2, with no clear D. Germline loops: CDR1 SGHDT, CDR2 YYEEEE. V was cut by 1 base and J by 8 bases, with 15 bases left in between. This CDR3 is built from 14 residues. The CDR3 sequence is CASSLSAAPGGYTF. CDR3 nucleotide sequence: TGTGCCAGCAGCTTGTCGGCGGCGCCGGGGGGCTACACCTTC. Variable domain in full (rest from reference TRBV5-6 and TRBJ1-2): DAGVTQSPTHLIKTRGQQVTLRCSPKSGHDTVSWYQQALGQGPQFIFQYYEEEERQRGNFPDRFSGHQFPNYSSELNVNALLLGDSALYLCASSLSAAPGGYTFGSGTRLTVV.

CDR3 amino acids: CASSLRTSGTNEQFF. The CDR3 bases are TGCGCCAGCAGCCTCCGGACTAGCGGTACCAATGAGCAGTTCTTC. The genes are TRBV4-3 and TRBJ2-1; 10 bases line up with TRBD2. J lost 6 bases, V lost 4 bases, and 6 bases had no gene match. The CDR3 sequence is 15 residues long. The V gene's germline CDR1 is LGHNA and CDR2 YSLEER.

J is TRBJ1-2 and V is TRBV7-9; perhaps TRBD1 as D (6 bases). Germline V gives CDR1 SEHNR, CDR2 FQNEAQ (reference sequence). CDR3 length: 14 residues. With 5 bases removed from V and 7 bases from J, the gap between germline ends came to 17 bases. CDR3 in DNA: TGTGCCAGCAGCCAACCCACTGGGGGGCTTGGCTACACCTTC. Translated: CASSQPTGGLGYTF.

The chain carries TRBV6-2 or TRBV6-3 and TRBJ2-4, with D hard to call. CDR3 size: 15 residues. The germline gives CDR1 MNHEY, CDR2 SVGEGT. The germline V and J ends were trimmed by 5 bases and 0 bases, with 11 bases remaining between them. The CDR3 DNA follows: TGTGCCAGCAGTGGCAGTCTACTAGCCAAAAACATTCAGTACTTC. It translates to CASSGSLLAKNIQYF.

The V and J genes are TRBV9 and TRBJ1-5; D remains unclear. Trimming left V 5 bases short and J 2 bases short, with 11 bases between. The V gene's germline CDR1 is SGDLS and CDR2 YYNGEE. The CDR3 contains 14 residues. CDR3 sequence reads: CASSRDGGNQPQHF. The CDR3 coding sequence is TGTGCCAGCAGTCGCGACGGGGGCAATCAGCCCCAGCATTTT.

This sequence joins TRBV7-2 and TRBJ2-1, with a weak D call TRBD1 (6 bases). V gave up 5 bases and J gave up 10 bases, with 21 bases separating them. Looked up from germline, CDR1 is SGHTA and CDR2 is FQGNSA. The CDR3 is made up of 15 amino acids. CDR3 in DNA: TGTGCCAGCAGCCCCTGGACAGCCCCAGGGTTAGAGCAGTTCTTC. Translating gives CASSPWTAPGLEQFF.

The rearrangement links TRBV30 to TRBJ1-1, with unresolved D. Germline CDR1 and CDR2: GTSNPN and SVGIG (reference sequence). V lost 3 bases and J lost 8, with 16 bases in between. This CDR3 contains 13 residues. The CDR3 region has the DNA TGTGCCTGGAGCGGCCGCACTGATACGGAAGCTTTCTTT. It codes for CAWSGRTDTEAFF.

The chain recombines TRBV7-8 with TRBJ2-3; 12 nucleotides line up with TRBD2. J lost 5 bases, V lost 4 bases, and 19 bases had no gene match. Germline V gives CDR1 SGHVS, CDR2 FQNEAQ. This CDR3 spans 20 amino acids. The CDR3, as DNA: TGTGCCAGCAGCTCTCGCCCGCGACTAGCGGGGGCCCTATCTAGAGATACGCAGTATTTT. It specifies CASSSRPRLAGALSRDTQYF.